This passage covers 12 T cell receptor beta chains from one sample sequenced in a study of T cell responses to AZD1222 COVID-19 vaccine (dated by TCRdb to about 2021). The library was made by the immunoSEQ multiplex PCR assay. Drawn from immuneACCESS, this table holds only the in-frame rearrangements with V and J called that TCRdb kept. Clones are partly lost; checked studies trace under half to an unresolved V gene and leave the rest unexplained. Recorded for this sample are around 180,000 clones; approximately 90% of them occurred a single time. Less than 3% of the sample rests with the top ten. The meaning of the sample's time point label: baseline before first vaccination. This specimen consisted of peripheral blood, obtained on day 0 of AZD1222 vaccination. These receptors were collected from an adult in good health.

The chain links TRBV6-6 to TRBJ2-2; 7 nucleotides line up with TRBD2. The germline V gene encodes CDR1 MNHNY and CDR2 SVGAGI (reference sequence). Losses at the gene ends were 6 bases for V and 6 bases for J; bases not matched to a gene: 7. The CDR3 contains 14 residues. CDR3 region: CASRRERLPGELFF. The CDR3 DNA reads TGTGCCAGCAGGCGGGAGAGGTTACCCGGGGAGCTGTTTTTT.

The chain combines TRBV24-1 with TRBJ2-1, with 11 bases fitting TRBD2. Trimming removed 7 bases from V and 5 bases from J; junction bases left unmatched: 6. The germline gives CDR1 KGHDR, CDR2 SFDVKD. The CDR3 extends over 15 amino acids. The CDR3 is CATRTGTSGNNEQFF. CDR3 nucleotides: TGTGCCACCAGAACCGGGACTAGCGGAAACAATGAGCAGTTCTTC.

This chain joins TRBV28 and TRBJ2-7, with D perhaps matching TRBD2 (6 bases). Germline V gives CDR1 MDHEN, CDR2 SYDVKM. The ends were cut back, 6 bases at V and 7 bases at J, with 13 bases in the middle. This CDR3 has 12 residues. CDR3 protein: CASRGGSWEQYF. The CDR3 nucleotides read TGTGCCAGCAGGGGGGGTTCTTGGGAGCAGTACTTC. The variable domain in full, completed from reference TRBV28 and TRBJ2-7, reads DVKVTQSSRYLVKRTGEKVFLECVQDMDHENMFWYRQDPGLGLRLIYFSYDVKMKEKGDIPEGYSVSREKKERFSLILESASTNQTSMYLCASRGGSWEQYFGPGTRLTVT.

The J gene is TRBJ1-6, the V gene TRBV7-9; 9 nucleotides align to TRBD1. The CDR3 spans 16 residues. The trim removed 5 bases at V and 7 bases at J, leaving 9 bases unmatched. Germline CDR1 reads SEHNR; CDR2 reads FQNEAQ (reference sequence). The CDR3 DNA reads as TGTGCCAGCAGCCCCGGGGGACAGGGAGGGAATTCACCCCTCCACTTT. Protein sequence: CASSPGGQGGNSPLHF.

The table lists this clone with a count of one. The chain recombines TRBV9 with TRBJ2-2; D possibly corresponds to TRBD2 (5 bases). CDR1 and CDR2 (germline): SGDLS, YYNGEE. V was trimmed by 0 bases and J by 4 bases, leaving 13 bases between them. This CDR3 is built from 16 residues. The CDR3 protein is CASSVGAGRSTGELFF. CDR3 bases: TGTGCCAGCAGCGTAGGGGCGGGCCGGAGCACCGGGGAGCTGTTTTTT.

The chain recombines TRBV5-5 with TRBJ2-1, with TRBD2 matching over 12 bases. The V gene end was trimmed by 3 bases and the J gene end by 8 bases; junction bases not matched to a gene: 9. This CDR3 has 16 amino acids. Germline V gene data show CDR1 as SGHKS and CDR2 as YYEKEE (reference sequence). CDR3 bases: TGTGCCAGCAGCTCCGCCGGGACTAGCGGGTTGTATGAGCAGTTCTTC. Amino acids: CASSSAGTSGLYEQFF.

CDR3 in amino acids: CASTNGAAGGGEAFF. The CDR3 nucleotides are TGTGCCAGCACCAACGGGGCGGCCGGCGGTGGTGAAGCTTTCTTT. The chain is built from TRBV28 and TRBJ1-1; possible D gene TRBD1, 5 bases. This CDR3 is built from 15 residues. The germline CDR1 and CDR2 sequences are MDHEN and SYDVKM. V lost 7 bases, J lost 7 bases, and 22 bases lay in between.

The chain employs TRBV27 and TRBJ1-2; D ambiguous. The CDR3 is made up of 15 amino acids. V was pared by 2 bases and J by 0 bases, with 10 bases between. Germline CDR1 reads MNHEY; CDR2 reads SMNVEV (reference sequence). The CDR3: CASSLNGRANYGYTF. The CDR3 DNA follows: TGTGCCAGCAGTTTAAATGGCAGAGCTAACTATGGCTACACCTTC.

This rearrangement joins TRBV5-1 to TRBJ1-1; weak D call: TRBD1 (6 bases). V lost 7 bases to trimming and J lost 2 bases, with 15 bases between them. The CDR3 has 14 residues. Looked up from germline, CDR1 is SGHRS and CDR2 is YFSETQ. Here the CDR3 reads CASSKGDLNTEAFF. The CDR3 region has the DNA TGCGCCAGCTCGAAGGGGGACCTAAACACTGAAGCTTTCTTT.

The rearrangement uses TRBV18 and TRBJ1-3, with D perhaps TRBD1 (6 bases). Per germline, CDR1 KGHSH and CDR2 LQKENI. The ends were cut back, 3 bases at V and 0 bases at J, with 18 bases in the middle. This CDR3 is built from 18 residues. In nucleotides, the CDR3 is TGTGCCAGCTCACCCCCGGGACAACCATTGGCCTCTGGAAACACCATATATTTT. It encodes CASSPPGQPLASGNTIYF.

This chain joins TRBV27 and TRBJ2-3, with TRBD2 identical over 10 bases. J gave up 4 bases and V 4 bases, and 8 bases lay outside the gene matches. CDR1 is MNHEY, CDR2 SMNVEV, per germline (reference sequence). This CDR3 is built from 16 residues. This chain's CDR3 is CASSSLGAGGPDTQYF. In DNA form, the CDR3 reads TGTGCCAGCAGTTCCCTAGGAGCGGGAGGGCCAGATACGCAGTATTTT.

The chain recombines TRBV29-1 with TRBJ1-1; no firm D call. The germline CDR1 and CDR2 sequences are SQVTM and ANQGSEA. CDR3 length: 10 amino acids. CDR3: CRSEFREAFF. The CDR3 region has the DNA TGCAGATCCGAGTTCCGGGAAGCTTTCTTT.